The 14 T cell receptor beta chains listed next were all sequenced from one sample in a study of T cell repertoires in cytomegalovirus infection. One entry per CDR3 protein results from TCRdb running MiXCR on the reads. The table has roughly 700,000 distinct CDR3 sequences, approximately 33% seen once. These TCRs' antigens remain unknown. The sample was cultured PBMCs, taken from culture after CMV antigen stimulation. These receptors all stem from a human donor in good health (CMV status not recorded). Some clones in this sample may be carry-over from other donors' samples.

This clonotype was observed at least ten times. The chain has TRBV7-8 and TRBJ2-1, with TRBD1 identical over 10 bases. The V and J ends lost 2 bases and 0 bases, in that order; junction bases with no gene match: 10. Per germline, CDR1 SGHVS and CDR2 FQNEAQ. The CDR3 spans 19 residues. The CDR3 protein is CASSLPRTGGVSSYNEQFF. For the CDR3, the DNA is TGTGCCAGCAGCTTACCACGGACAGGGGGGGTTAGCTCCTACAATGAGCAGTTCTTC.

This clonotype was detected only a few times. This rearrangement joins TRBV12-3 or TRBV12-4 to TRBJ1-1, with no clear D. This CDR3 has 13 amino acids. V lost 6 bases and J 4 bases, leaving 12 bases between the germline ends. CDR3 DNA: TGTGCCAGCAGCCTGATTTTGGGCACTGAAGCTTTCTTT. This translates into CASSLILGTEAFF.

The CDR3 bases are TGTGCCAGCAGTTACCGACCCCACCAAGGGACCGAGCAGTACTTC. Amino acids: CASSYRPHQGTEQYF. The chain employs TRBV6-2 or TRBV6-3 and TRBJ2-7; D possibly matches TRBD1 or TRBD2 (5 bases each). Germline CDR1 is MNHEY and CDR2 is SVGEGT. The CDR3 consists of 15 residues. V lost 2 bases to trimming and J lost 6 bases, with 17 bases between them.

J is TRBJ2-7 and V is TRBV7-8; 9 bases fit TRBD1. J lost 3 bases, V lost 5 bases, and 8 bases had no gene match. The CDR3 runs 15 residues. Germline V lookup: CDR1 SGHVS, CDR2 FQNEAQ. The CDR3 here is CASSPLGTGNYEQYF. The DNA for the CDR3 is TGTGCCAGCAGCCCCTTGGGGACAGGGAACTACGAGCAGTACTTC.

This clonotype was observed a few times. The chain recombines TRBV12-3 or TRBV12-4 with TRBJ2-5; D might be TRBD2 (6 bases). The CDR3 covers 16 residues. The ends were cut back, 2 bases at V and 2 bases at J, with 15 bases in the middle. The DNA for the CDR3 is TGTGCCAGCAGTTTATCCCGGGGAGGCTCTCAAGAGACCCAGTACTTC. This gives the protein CASSLSRGGSQETQYF.

The chain employs TRBV11-2 and TRBJ2-1, with TRBD1 identical over 10 bases. From germline, CDR1 is SGHAT and CDR2 FQNNGV. CDR3 length: 14 residues. V shed 3 bases, J shed 8 bases, and the junction held 4 bases outside the gene matches. CDR3 in DNA: TGTGCCAGCAGCTTCGGACAGGGGGGGGATGAGCAGTTCTTC. Amino acids: CASSFGQGGDEQFF.

A few counts support this clonotype. The chain links TRBV11-2 to TRBJ1-1; 7 bases are a match to TRBD1. Per germline, CDR1 SGHAT and CDR2 FQNNGV. This CDR3 region has 15 residues. J lost 4 bases, V lost 4 bases, and 9 bases had no gene match. DNA for the CDR3: TGTGCCAGCAGCTCAGGCCCATGGACAGGCACTGAAGCTTTCTTT. As protein: CASSSGPWTGTEAFF.

The rearrangement links TRBV7-7 to TRBJ2-2; 10 positions match TRBD1. V trimming: 2 bases; J trimming: 7 bases; junction bases outside the gene matches: 10. Looked up from germline, CDR1 is SSHAT and CDR2 is FNYEAQ (reference sequence). This CDR3 has 17 residues. The CDR3 region is CASSLYTTRDRGGELFF. CDR3 in DNA: TGTGCCAGCAGCTTATATACTACGCGGGACAGGGGCGGGGAGCTGTTTTTT.

The chain is built from TRBV6-2 or TRBV6-3 and TRBJ1-4; 9 positions agree with TRBD1. CDR1 and CDR2 (germline): MNHEY, SVGEGT. V dropped 6 bases and J dropped 5; count of bases not matched to a gene: 10. This CDR3 is built from 16 residues. The CDR3 is CASRRMTGGRNEKLFF. The CDR3 DNA follows: TGTGCCAGCAGGCGGATGACAGGGGGAAGAAATGAAAAACTGTTTTTT.

The V gene is TRBV12-3 or TRBV12-4, the J gene TRBJ2-2; 7 bases fit TRBD1. The CDR3 sequence is 17 residues long. The V gene end was trimmed by 2 bases and the J gene end by 6 bases; junction bases not matched to a gene: 12. CDR3 DNA sequence: TGTGCCAGCAGTTTAAGGTGGACAGGTGGGGCGGCCGGGGAGCTGTTTTTT. As protein: CASSLRWTGGAAGELFF.

The chain couples TRBV6-6 to TRBJ2-3, with 8 nucleotides matching TRBD2. Germline V CDR1 and CDR2: MNHNY, SVGAGI (reference sequence). CDR3 size: 13 residues. Trimming cost V 10 bases and J 0 bases; bases outside gene matches: 3. The CDR3 loop reads CATRGGSTDTQYF. The CDR3 coding sequence is TGTGCCACTCGGGGGGGTAGCACAGATACGCAGTATTTT.

The rearrangement links TRBV4-2 to TRBJ1-1; D gene ambiguous. CDR1 and CDR2 from the germline V gene are LGHNA and YNFKEQ. Trimming took 0 bases from V and 1 from J, leaving 9 bases between them. The CDR3 covers 15 residues. In DNA form, the CDR3 reads TGTGCCAGCAGCCAAGAAAGGGTCCGGAACACTGAAGCTTTCTTT. It encodes CASSQERVRNTEAFF.

This clonotype was seen many times. The V call is TRBV7-8, the J call TRBJ2-3, with TRBD2 identical over 7 bases. Unmatched junction bases numbered 3, after V lost 3 bases and J lost 6 bases. The CDR3 is 13 residues long. CDR1 is SGHVS and CDR2 is FQNEAQ in the germline V gene. CDR3: CASSFGGRDTQYF. The CDR3 nucleotides read TGTGCCAGCAGCTTCGGGGGGAGGGATACGCAGTATTTT.

The rearrangement uses TRBV20-1 and TRBJ2-7; 9 nucleotides line up with TRBD1. The CDR3 contains 15 residues. J was trimmed by 5 bases and V by 5 bases; bases with no gene match: 13. Germline-derived CDR1 and CDR2 are DFQATT and SNEGSKA (reference sequence). As DNA, the CDR3 is TGCAGTGCTCACAAACCGGGACAGGGTCTCCACGAGCAGTACTTC. Its translation is CSAHKPGQGLHEQYF.